The source of this TCR beta chain is a study of blood T cells in healthy people across ages. Study-wide points: In the absence of known donor CMV status, changes in expanded clonotypes were possibly confounded. There were more naive CD4+ cells and higher diversity in long-lived donors than in aged donors.

A sample-barcoded 5' primer and a J-beta primer mix were used in a second PCR of roughly 6 to 12 cycles. From each sample, at least 3 million paired-end reads containing CDR3 were obtained. TCRdb passed the 5' RACE reads through MiXCR, listing each CDR3 protein once. This repertoire shows approximately 580,000 distinct CDR3 sequences, less than 25% found once; its top ten account for roughly 9%. Trimming left V 0 bases short and J 8 bases short, with 19 bases between. Germline values: CDR1 MNHNS, CDR2 SASEGT. CDR3 size: 16 residues. This clonotype was detected a few times. Its target is not known. The authors isolated at least 7 million PBMCs per sample. The same specimen was also included in a second study, on T cells of mothers and their children.

V is TRBV6-1 and J is TRBJ1-2, with a possible D match to TRBD1 (5 bases). Sequencing was carried out using blood. This sequence originates from a boy aged 5-17 years in good health. DNA of the CDR3: TGTGCCAGCAGTGAAGCGCTAAGGGAACGGTGGGGCGGCTACACCTTC. Its protein is CASSEALRERWGGYTF.